This is a list of T cell receptor beta chains from one sample in a study of regulatory T cells in long-lasting Graves disease. Each CDR3 protein is one row after TCRdb ran MiXCR on the multiplex PCR reads. Counted here are around 460,000 distinct CDR3 sequences, 22% occurring once; the ten biggest clones make up about an eighth. Sequences were derived from peripheral blood mononuclear cells (PBMCs), sampled when the disease was refractory, from a patient treated with antithyroid drugs. The receptors were sampled from a female donor with Graves disease. Each CDR3 is given with its conserved first and last residue. Each record gives: V gene, J gene, CDR3 length, D gene, clone size, CDR3 protein, CDR3 DNA. The D gene is left open where the match is weak. The size entry is marked missing in some rows and otherwise reads once, few, many or a size class.

v_gene: TRBV19; j_gene: TRBJ2-5; len: 13; d_gene: .; abundance: .; CDR3aa: CAIVTHLKETQYF; CDR3nt: TGTGCCATTGTGACCCACCTAAAAGAGACCCAGTACTTC
v_gene: TRBV6-5; j_gene: TRBJ1-6; len: 17; d_gene: .; abundance: many; CDR3aa: CASSYGPGDHLGSPLHF; CDR3nt: TGTGCCAGCAGTTACGGTCCGGGGGATCACTTGGGTTCACCCCTCCACTTT
v_gene: TRBV3-1; j_gene: TRBJ1-1; len: 14; d_gene: .; abundance: few; CDR3aa: CASSQGGRDTEAFF; CDR3nt: TGTGCCAGCAGCCAAGGGGGGAGGGACACTGAAGCTTTCTTT
v_gene: TRBV3-1; j_gene: TRBJ1-1; len: 14; d_gene: .; abundance: few; CDR3aa: CASSQGNRMTEAFF; CDR3nt: TGTGCCAGCAGCCAAGGTAATAGGATGACTGAAGCTTTCTTT
v_gene: TRBV29-1; j_gene: TRBJ2-7; len: 12; d_gene: .; abundance: few; CDR3aa: CSVDRGDNEQYF; CDR3nt: TGCAGCGTTGACAGGGGGGACAACGAGCAGTACTTC
v_gene: TRBV2; j_gene: TRBJ2-7; len: 16; d_gene: TRBD2; abundance: many; CDR3aa: CASTGREGPRQHEQYF; CDR3nt: TGTGCCAGCACGGGGCGGGAGGGCCCGAGGCAGCACGAGCAGTACTTC
v_gene: TRBV5-1; j_gene: TRBJ2-7; len: 15; d_gene: .; abundance: .; CDR3aa: CASSLRAAGPYEQYF; CDR3nt: TGCGCCAGCAGCTTGCGGGCCGCGGGGCCCTACGAGCAGTACTTC
v_gene: TRBV4-3; j_gene: TRBJ2-7; len: 15; d_gene: TRBD2; abundance: many; CDR3aa: CASSQETSGSYEQYF; CDR3nt: TGCGCCAGCAGCCAAGAGACTAGCGGGAGCTACGAGCAGTACTTC
v_gene: TRBV6-2/TRBV6-3; j_gene: TRBJ1-1; len: 14; d_gene: .; abundance: few; CDR3aa: CASSYSSQNTEAFF; CDR3nt: TGTGCCAGCAGTTATAGCAGCCAGAACACTGAAGCTTTCTTT
v_gene: TRBV27; j_gene: TRBJ1-4; len: 14; d_gene: .; abundance: many; CDR3aa: CASSLLAVNEKLFF; CDR3nt: TGTGCCAGCAGTTTATTGGCAGTAAATGAAAAACTGTTTTTT
v_gene: TRBV7-2; j_gene: TRBJ2-5; len: 15; d_gene: TRBD2; abundance: few; CDR3aa: CASSPTGGGGETQYF; CDR3nt: TGTGCCAGCAGCCCCACGGGGGGGGGCGGAGAGACCCAGTACTTC
v_gene: TRBV4-1; j_gene: TRBJ1-5; len: 15; d_gene: .; abundance: .; CDR3aa: CASSQDVGFRQPQHF; CDR3nt: TGCGCCAGCAGCCAAGATGTCGGGTTTCGCCAGCCCCAGCATTTT
v_gene: TRBV5-4; j_gene: TRBJ1-6; len: 17; d_gene: .; abundance: .; CDR3aa: CASSYPGGGDSNSPLHF; CDR3nt: TGTGCCAGCAGTTATCCGGGGGGCGGTGACTCCAATTCACCCCTCCACTTT
v_gene: TRBV19; j_gene: TRBJ1-2; len: 18; d_gene: TRBD1; abundance: few; CDR3aa: CASSRTGTGILNRRGYTF; CDR3nt: TGTGCCAGTAGTCGAACCGGGACAGGGATTCTAAACCGTCGTGGCTACACCTTC
v_gene: TRBV29-1; j_gene: TRBJ2-7; len: 14; d_gene: TRBD1; abundance: .; CDR3aa: CSVTGTGGPYEQYF; CDR3nt: TGCAGCGTCACCGGGACAGGGGGTCCCTACGAGCAGTACTTC
v_gene: TRBV7-2; j_gene: TRBJ2-5; len: 14; d_gene: TRBD1; abundance: many; CDR3aa: CASSPRDRRETQYF; CDR3nt: TGTGCCAGCAGCCCCCGGGACAGACGAGAGACCCAGTACTTC
v_gene: TRBV29-1; j_gene: TRBJ1-1; len: 13; d_gene: .; abundance: few; CDR3aa: CSAPIGRNTEAFF; CDR3nt: TGCAGCGCCCCAATCGGACGGAACACTGAAGCTTTCTTT
v_gene: TRBV24-1; j_gene: TRBJ2-1; len: 16; d_gene: TRBD2; abundance: .; CDR3aa: CATSDLAAGGCNEQFF; CDR3nt: TGTGCCACCAGTGATTTAGCGGCGGGAGGATGCAATGAGCAGTTCTTC
v_gene: TRBV18; j_gene: TRBJ1-1; len: 13; d_gene: .; abundance: .; CDR3aa: CASSPPRYTEAFF; CDR3nt: TGTGCCAGCTCACCACCGAGGTACACTGAAGCTTTCTTT
v_gene: TRBV30; j_gene: TRBJ1-2; len: 16; d_gene: .; abundance: few; CDR3aa: CAWSSLRAGGNYGYTF; CDR3nt: TGTGCCTGGAGTTCGTTAAGGGCAGGCGGGAACTATGGCTACACCTTC
v_gene: TRBV12-3/TRBV12-4; j_gene: TRBJ2-5; len: 15; d_gene: TRBD2; abundance: medium-sized; CDR3aa: CASTLGLAGQETQYF; CDR3nt: TGTGCCAGCACCCTGGGACTAGCGGGGCAAGAGACCCAGTACTTC
v_gene: TRBV11-2; j_gene: TRBJ2-7; len: 16; d_gene: TRBD2; abundance: few; CDR3aa: CASSPQEAGASYEQYF; CDR3nt: TGTGCCAGCAGCCCCCAGGAAGCGGGAGCGAGCTACGAGCAGTACTTC
v_gene: TRBV2; j_gene: TRBJ2-1; len: 15; d_gene: TRBD1; abundance: few; CDR3aa: CASISRTGAENEQFF; CDR3nt: TGTGCCAGCATCTCCCGTACAGGGGCGGAAAATGAGCAGTTCTTC
v_gene: TRBV7-3; j_gene: TRBJ1-1; len: 16; d_gene: TRBD1; abundance: .; CDR3aa: CASSPGQGAMNTEAFF; CDR3nt: TGTGCCAGCAGTCCCGGACAGGGGGCGATGAACACTGAAGCTTTCTTT
v_gene: TRBV29-1; j_gene: TRBJ1-3; len: 13; d_gene: .; abundance: .; CDR3aa: CSAPDPVGNTIYF; CDR3nt: TGCAGCGCCCCAGATCCAGTAGGAAACACCATATATTTT
v_gene: TRBV19; j_gene: TRBJ2-7; len: 13; d_gene: .; abundance: .; CDR3aa: CASSPGTRNEQYF; CDR3nt: TGTGCCAGTAGTCCAGGGACCAGGAACGAGCAGTACTTC
v_gene: TRBV5-1; j_gene: TRBJ1-3; len: 19; d_gene: .; abundance: .; CDR3aa: CASSSNPNFGQFSGNTIYF; CDR3nt: TGCGCCAGCAGCTCCAACCCCAACTTCGGACAGTTCTCTGGAAACACCATATATTTT
v_gene: TRBV9; j_gene: TRBJ1-5; len: 15; d_gene: TRBD1; abundance: .; CDR3aa: CASSAQGVVYQPQHF; CDR3nt: TGTGCCAGCAGCGCTCAGGGGGTTGTATATCAGCCCCAGCATTTT
v_gene: TRBV13; j_gene: TRBJ2-7; len: 15; d_gene: TRBD1; abundance: few; CDR3aa: CASSPGQGVAGEQYF; CDR3nt: TGTGCCAGCAGCCCGGGACAGGGAGTCGCGGGCGAGCAGTACTTC
v_gene: TRBV28; j_gene: TRBJ2-5; len: 15; d_gene: .; abundance: many; CDR3aa: CASSPQQWGQETQYF; CDR3nt: TGTGCCAGCAGTCCACAGCAGTGGGGCCAAGAGACCCAGTACTTC
v_gene: TRBV20-1; j_gene: TRBJ1-5; len: 14; d_gene: .; abundance: few; CDR3aa: CSALGQIDNQPQHF; CDR3nt: TGCAGTGCTTTAGGACAGATAGACAATCAGCCCCAGCATTTT
v_gene: TRBV20-1; j_gene: TRBJ1-4; len: 12; d_gene: .; abundance: .; CDR3aa: CSARTGDEKLFF; CDR3nt: TGCAGTGCTAGGACAGGCGATGAAAAACTGTTTTTT
v_gene: TRBV7-2; j_gene: TRBJ2-3; len: 12; d_gene: .; abundance: few; CDR3aa: CASSLDVDTQYF; CDR3nt: TGTGCCAGCAGCTTAGACGTAGATACGCAGTATTTT
v_gene: TRBV12-3/TRBV12-4; j_gene: TRBJ1-1; len: 16; d_gene: .; abundance: .; CDR3aa: CASSLIGGNVGTEAFF; CDR3nt: TGTGCCAGCAGTTTGATAGGCGGTAATGTGGGCACTGAAGCTTTCTTT
v_gene: TRBV28; j_gene: TRBJ1-2; len: 15; d_gene: .; abundance: many; CDR3aa: CASREQDQFDYGYTF; CDR3nt: TGTGCCAGCAGGGAACAGGACCAGTTTGACTATGGCTACACCTTC
v_gene: TRBV18; j_gene: TRBJ1-1; len: 15; d_gene: .; abundance: .; CDR3aa: CASSPLTGRAGEAFF; CDR3nt: TGTGCCAGCTCACCGCTGACGGGCCGGGCTGGTGAAGCTTTCTTT
v_gene: TRBV11-3; j_gene: TRBJ2-2; len: 14; d_gene: .; abundance: .; CDR3aa: CASSLDQMGGELFF; CDR3nt: TGTGCCAGCAGCTTAGATCAAATGGGCGGGGAGCTGTTTTTT
v_gene: TRBV28; j_gene: TRBJ1-4; len: 13; d_gene: .; abundance: many; CDR3aa: CASTILLGEKLFF; CDR3nt: TGTGCCAGCACCATACTGTTAGGGGAAAAACTGTTTTTT
v_gene: TRBV11-2; j_gene: TRBJ2-7; len: 15; d_gene: .; abundance: many; CDR3aa: CASSLRDLSSYEQYF; CDR3nt: TGTGCCAGCAGCCTTCGGGACCTCAGCTCCTACGAGCAGTACTTC
v_gene: TRBV12-3/TRBV12-4; j_gene: TRBJ1-5; len: 15; d_gene: .; abundance: many; CDR3aa: CASSLASGIEQPQHF; CDR3nt: TGTGCCAGCAGTTTAGCATCGGGGATCGAACAGCCCCAGCATTTT
v_gene: TRBV7-2; j_gene: TRBJ2-7; len: 15; d_gene: .; abundance: few; CDR3aa: CASSLAFGPEGEQYF; CDR3nt: TGTGCCAGCAGCTTAGCGTTCGGGCCCGAAGGGGAGCAGTACTTC
v_gene: TRBV28; j_gene: TRBJ1-1; len: 13; d_gene: .; abundance: many; CDR3aa: CASRWTLNTEAFF; CDR3nt: TGTGCCTCCCGTTGGACCCTGAACACTGAAGCTTTCTTT
v_gene: TRBV28; j_gene: TRBJ2-3; len: 16; d_gene: TRBD2; abundance: .; CDR3aa: CASSPETSEYTDTQYF; CDR3nt: TGTGCCAGCAGCCCGGAGACTAGCGAGTACACAGATACGCAGTATTTT
v_gene: TRBV12-3/TRBV12-4; j_gene: TRBJ2-7; len: 14; d_gene: .; abundance: many; CDR3aa: CASTQAGGGYEQYF; CDR3nt: TGTGCCAGCACCCAGGCCGGAGGTGGCTACGAGCAGTACTTC
v_gene: TRBV30; j_gene: TRBJ1-6; len: 12; d_gene: .; abundance: many; CDR3aa: CAWSPRDSPLHF; CDR3nt: TGTGCCTGGAGTCCAAGGGATTCACCCCTCCACTTT
v_gene: TRBV6-5; j_gene: TRBJ2-5; len: 14; d_gene: .; abundance: many; CDR3aa: CASSSPGMKETQYF; CDR3nt: TGTGCCAGCAGTTCACCGGGGATGAAAGAGACCCAGTACTTC
v_gene: TRBV2; j_gene: TRBJ1-1; len: 15; d_gene: .; abundance: many; CDR3aa: CASSIDGPMNTEAFF; CDR3nt: TGTGCCAGCAGCATAGACGGACCCATGAACACTGAAGCTTTCTTT
v_gene: TRBV5-1; j_gene: TRBJ1-2; len: 14; d_gene: TRBD1; abundance: few; CDR3aa: CASSLLTGLDGYTF; CDR3nt: TGCGCCAGCAGCTTGTTGACAGGGTTAGATGGCTACACCTTC
v_gene: TRBV3-1; j_gene: TRBJ2-5; len: 12; d_gene: .; abundance: many; CDR3aa: CASSQDPMGQYF; CDR3nt: TGTGCCAGCAGCCAAGACCCGATGGGCCAGTACTTC
v_gene: TRBV6-1; j_gene: TRBJ1-5; len: 16; d_gene: TRBD1; abundance: .; CDR3aa: CASRRTGVGGNQPQHF; CDR3nt: TGTGCCAGCAGGCGGACAGGGGTCGGCGGCAATCAGCCCCAGCATTTT
v_gene: TRBV7-2; j_gene: TRBJ1-2; len: 17; d_gene: .; abundance: many; CDR3aa: CASSLGPAEGSGYGYTF; CDR3nt: TGTGCCAGCAGCCTCGGACCGGCGGAGGGGTCAGGCTATGGCTACACCTTC
v_gene: TRBV6-1; j_gene: TRBJ2-7; len: 15; d_gene: .; abundance: many; CDR3aa: CASSSAASTHYEQYF; CDR3nt: TGTGCCAGCAGCTCGGCGGCATCGACTCACTACGAGCAGTACTTC
v_gene: TRBV12-3/TRBV12-4; j_gene: TRBJ2-2; len: 16; d_gene: TRBD2; abundance: .; CDR3aa: CASSRAVGGRTGELFF; CDR3nt: TGTGCCAGCAGTAGGGCTGTGGGCGGGAGAACCGGGGAGCTGTTTTTT